This TCR beta chain comes out of a study of blood T cell repertoires in COVID-19. Study-wide context: Sources were T cells, B-cell-depleted T cells, or PBMCs; the material itself was cDNA or gDNA.

Under the authors' procedure: Reference gene primer amplification in the assay estimated nucleated cell counts. Sequenced by immunoSEQ multiplex PCR; TCRdb stores in-frame clones only, minus some. The DNA was the basis for D and trimming; V, J and clone size are from that table. The top ten clones hold around a fifth of a sample with about 83,000 clones, about 86% of them seen once. This CDR3 has 15 residues. The J segment lost 0 bases and the V segment lost 6 bases, leaving 6 bases of the junction unmatched. The germline V gene encodes CDR1 SGHTA and CDR2 FQGNSA. The receptor comes from a woman of 80 years or more in a cohort sampled during active or convalescent COVID-19. This chain uses TRBV7-2 with TRBJ2-3; 7 nucleotides match TRBD1. The sample comprised peripheral blood. The CDR3 loop is CASRRQGFSTDTQYF. CDR3 in DNA: TGTGCCAGCAGACGACAGGGATTTAGCACAGATACGCAGTATTTT.